The 5 T cell receptor beta chains presented below share a single source sample, sequenced in a study of CD8 T cells in Susac syndrome. A quantity of roughly 0.5 to 1 ug RNA underwent reverse transcription using random hexamers. Using its own MiXCR run on the immunoSEQ multiplex PCR reads, TCRdb lists one record per CDR3 protein. The sample lists tens of thousands of distinct CDR3 sequences; over 90% were seen once. Sequenced input: CD4+ T cells from PBMCs. Receptors were obtained from a human donor with Susac syndrome.

This chain uses TRBV11-2 with TRBJ2-2, with TRBD1 as a possible D gene (5 bases). The germline V gene has CDR1 SGHAT and CDR2 FQNNGV. Trimming left V 4 bases short and J 5 bases short, with 11 bases between. CDR3 length: 14 amino acids. CDR3 bases: TGTGCCAGCAGCTCCCAGGGAATTACCGGGGAGCTGTTTTTT. Residues: CASSSQGITGELFF.

The chain has TRBV11-3 and TRBJ2-5; D is uncertain. CDR1 is SGHNT, CDR2 YENEEA, per germline. CDR3 size: 14 residues. With 5 bases removed from V and 1 base from J, the gap between germline ends came to 11 bases. In DNA, the CDR3 is TGTGCCAGCAGCGCCGGGCTATCCCAAGAGACCCAGTACTTC. Translation: CASSAGLSQETQYF.

This rearrangement joins TRBV20-1 to TRBJ1-1; 7 bases are shared with TRBD1. The CDR3 totals 14 residues. With V trimmed by 3 bases and J by 5 bases, 9 bases remained unmatched. Germline assignment: CDR1 DFQATT and CDR2 SNEGSKA (reference sequence). The CDR3 spells CSASFEGAGTEAFF. The CDR3 region has the DNA TGCAGTGCTAGTTTCGAGGGGGCGGGGACTGAAGCTTTCTTT.

The chain has TRBV29-1 and TRBJ2-2; 7 nucleotides agree with TRBD1. The CDR3 extends over 13 amino acids. The V gene's germline CDR1 is SQVTM and CDR2 ANQGSEA. Losses at the gene ends were 8 bases for V and 4 bases for J; bases not matched to a gene: 7. The CDR3 DNA sequence: TGCAGCTCTAGGACAGGCGGCACCGGGGAGCTGTTTTTT. Its protein is CSSRTGGTGELFF.

The V and J genes are TRBV28 and TRBJ2-7; D unresolved. Trimming cost V 5 bases and J 5 bases, with 7 bases left between them. Germline-derived CDR1 and CDR2 are MDHEN and SYDVKM. The CDR3 totals 11 residues. As DNA, the CDR3 is TGTGCCAGCAGTGGCCCCAACGAGCAGTACTTC. This sequence encodes CASSGPNEQYF.